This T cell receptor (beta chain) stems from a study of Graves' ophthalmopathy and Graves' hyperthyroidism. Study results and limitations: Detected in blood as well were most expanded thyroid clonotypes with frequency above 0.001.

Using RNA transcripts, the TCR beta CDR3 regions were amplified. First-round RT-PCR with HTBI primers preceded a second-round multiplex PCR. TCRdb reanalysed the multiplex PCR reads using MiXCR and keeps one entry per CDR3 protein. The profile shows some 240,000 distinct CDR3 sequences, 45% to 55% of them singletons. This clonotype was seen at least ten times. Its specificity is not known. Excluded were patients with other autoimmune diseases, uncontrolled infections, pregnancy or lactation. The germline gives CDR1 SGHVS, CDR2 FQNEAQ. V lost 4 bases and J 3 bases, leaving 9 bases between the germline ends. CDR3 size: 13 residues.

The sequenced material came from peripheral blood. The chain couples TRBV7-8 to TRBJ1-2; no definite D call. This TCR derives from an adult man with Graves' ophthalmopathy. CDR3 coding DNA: TGTGCCAGCAGCTCCGGCCGGGACTATGGCTACACCTTC. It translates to CASSSGRDYGYTF.